The 20 T cell receptor beta chains below come from one sample, sequenced in a study of blood T cells in healthy people across ages (dated by TCRdb to the mid-2010s). Library preparation employed 5' RACE. The instrument given in TCRdb is Illumina HiSeq 2500. A second roughly 7 to 12 cycle PCR used a sample-barcoded 5' primer and a J-beta primer mix. Through fastp at Q25 and MiXCR, TCRdb rebuilt clones from the public reads, retaining in-frame beta chains. When rows share a CDR3 protein, they turn into one entry using the most common DNA and genes. This sample is represented by approximately 850,000 distinct CDR3 sequences; under 45% of them were singletons. The ten largest clones capture roughly 18% of the sample. The sample taken for sequencing was blood. These receptors were taken from a man aged 60 to 75 in good health.

The table lists this clonotype with a few counts. V gene TRBV18 combines with J gene TRBJ2-4; 7 nucleotides align to TRBD1. The J segment lost 6 bases and the V segment lost 3 bases, leaving 8 bases of the junction unmatched. Per the germline V gene, CDR1 is KGHSH and CDR2 is LQKENI. The CDR3 length is 15 residues. CDR3 DNA: TGTGCCAGCTCACCGGGGGTACGGGACAGAAACATTCAGTACTTC. Protein product: CASSPGVRDRNIQYF.

The rearrangement links TRBV9 to TRBJ2-1; 8 bases line up with TRBD2. This CDR3 contains 15 residues. The V gene's germline CDR1 is SGDLS and CDR2 YYNGEE. The ends lost 6 bases at V and 0 bases at J; junction bases unmatched: 5. The CDR3, as DNA: TGTGCCAGCAATCTAGCGGGCGCCTCCTACAATGAGCAGTTCTTC. Its protein product is CASNLAGASYNEQFF.

The rearrangement links TRBV7-9 to TRBJ2-4; the D call may be TRBD1 or TRBD2 (5 bases each). The closer fit of TRBJ2-7 to the DNA end suggests the J call may be wrong. Germline V lookup: CDR1 SEHNR, CDR2 FQNEAQ (reference sequence). The CDR3 totals 15 residues. The CDR3 bases are TGTGCCAGCAGCTTGTACCGGGACCACTCCTACGAGCAGTACTTC. This codes for CASSLYRDHSYEQYF.

The chain couples TRBV30 to TRBJ1-1; D call uncertain. Germline CDR1 is GTSNPN and CDR2 is SVGIG (reference sequence). Trimming took off 8 bases at V and 1 base at J, with 11 bases between the two ends. The CDR3 consists of 12 residues. DNA of the CDR3: TGTGCCACCCTGAGGGAGAACACTGAAGCTTTCTTT. As protein: CATLRENTEAFF.

The chain employs TRBV7-2 and TRBJ1-1; D not certain. V lost 3 bases and J lost 5, with 4 bases in between. The CDR3 runs to 11 residues. The germline V gene has CDR1 SGHTA and CDR2 FQGNSA. This chain's CDR3 is CASSLATEAFF. The DNA of the CDR3 is TGTGCCAGCAGCTTGGCTACTGAAGCTTTCTTT.

In this sample, this clonotype turned up once. J is TRBJ2-3 and V is TRBV5-6; D gene ambiguous. The germline V and J ends were trimmed by 4 bases and 5 bases, with 11 bases remaining between them. CDR3 length: 13 residues. CDR1 is SGHDT and CDR2 is YYEEEE in the germline V gene. The CDR3 sequence: CASSKPDGDTQYF. The CDR3 DNA sequence: TGTGCCAGCAGCAAACCCGATGGAGATACGCAGTATTTT.

The J gene is TRBJ1-1, the V gene TRBV19, with a possible D match to TRBD1 (6 bases). From germline, CDR1 is LNHDA and CDR2 SQIVND (reference sequence). CDR3 length: 14 amino acids. V gave up 5 bases and J gave up 1 base, with 11 bases separating them. The chain's CDR3 is CASSERQANTEAFF. For the CDR3, the DNA is TGTGCCAGTAGTGAGAGACAGGCGAACACTGAAGCTTTCTTT.

Turning to this clonotype: This may stem from a read error, because a much larger clone lies one nucleotide away. This chain joins TRBV12-3 or TRBV12-4 and TRBJ2-7; perhaps D is TRBD1 or TRBD2 (5 bases each). CDR3 size: 12 residues. Between the trimmed V and J ends, which lost 6 bases and 1 base, there was a span of 7 bases. The CDR3 loop is CASRGRSYEQYF. CDR3 nucleotides: TGTGCCAGCAGGGGACGGTCCTACGAGCAGTACTTC.

The V and J genes are TRBV29-1 and TRBJ2-3; 8 bases line up with TRBD2. Germline CDR1 is SQVTM and CDR2 is ANQGSEA. CDR3 length: 17 residues. V was clipped by 3 bases and J by 0 bases; unmatched bases: 11. The CDR3 DNA reads as TGCAGCGTTGATTGGTCCCCGGCGGGGGGAAGCACAGATACGCAGTATTTT. It yields the protein CSVDWSPAGGSTDTQYF.

CDR3 sequence: CASSLAEQGSIGSGANVLTF. In DNA form, the CDR3 reads TGTGCCAGCAGCTTAGCGGAACAGGGATCGATAGGCTCTGGGGCCAACGTCCTGACTTTC. The chain employs TRBV7-2 and TRBJ2-6; D is possibly TRBD1 (6 bases). Germline V lookup: CDR1 SGHTA, CDR2 FQGNSA. V was clipped by 0 bases and J by 0 bases, with 18 bases between them. CDR3 size: 20 residues.

This clonotype has just one count. This rearrangement joins TRBV20-1 to TRBJ2-5; TRBD1 matches 7 bases. The germline CDR1 and CDR2 sequences are DFQATT and SNEGSKA (reference sequence). CDR3 length equals 13 residues. The V segment lost 6 bases and the J segment 3 bases; nucleotides outside the gene matches: 7. CDR3 nucleotide sequence: TGCAGTGCCACCGAGACAGGGAAAGAGACCCAGTACTTC. It yields the protein CSATETGKETQYF.

A few counts support this clonotype. The chain combines TRBV7-2 with TRBJ1-5; weak D call: TRBD1 (5 bases). Trimming took off 7 bases at V and 3 bases at J, with 13 bases between the two ends. Germline V gives CDR1 SGHTA, CDR2 FQGNSA. There are 14 residues in the CDR3. The CDR3 nucleotides are TGTGCCAGCACCGCCCGGGGGGACAATCAGCCCCAGCATTTT. As protein: CASTARGDNQPQHF.

This clonotype was observed a few times. CDR3 loop: CASSTKTGYRSQTHGYTF. In DNA form, the CDR3 reads TGTGCCAGCAGCACCAAAACAGGGTATCGGAGTCAAACTCATGGCTACACCTTC. The chain carries TRBV7-9 and TRBJ1-2; TRBD1 might be the D (6 bases). CDR1 and CDR2 from the germline V gene are SEHNR and FQNEAQ (reference sequence). Trimming took 5 bases from V and 6 from J, leaving 28 bases between them. The CDR3 length is 18 residues.

The chain is built from TRBV20-1 and TRBJ2-3; tentative D call: TRBD2 (6 bases). This CDR3 spans 16 amino acids. Trimming took off 0 bases at V and 0 bases at J, with 13 bases between the two ends. The germline V gene has CDR1 DFQATT and CDR2 SNEGSKA (reference sequence). The CDR3 DNA is TGCAGTGCTAGAGATCGCCTAGCGTATAGCACAGATACGCAGTATTTT. Translation: CSARDRLAYSTDTQYF.

V and J are TRBV7-9 and TRBJ2-1; D could derive from TRBD1 or TRBD2 (5 bases each). CDR3 length equals 17 residues. With 0 bases removed from V and 12 bases from J, the gap between germline ends came to 24 bases. Germline V gene lookup returns CDR1 SEHNR and CDR2 FQNEAQ (reference sequence). CDR3 protein: CASSLAPLAPGPGGQFF. The CDR3 region has the DNA TGTGCCAGCAGCTTAGCCCCCCTTGCCCCGGGACCCGGTGGGCAGTTCTTC.

The chain uses TRBV28 and TRBJ2-7; perhaps TRBD1 as D (6 bases). V lost 3 bases to trimming and J lost 3 bases, with 12 bases between them. There are 14 residues in the CDR3. Germline CDR1 is MDHEN and CDR2 is SYDVKM. This CDR3 is CASSFRGRGYEQYF. The CDR3 DNA follows: TGTGCCAGCAGTTTCCGGGGCAGGGGCTACGAGCAGTACTTC.

This sequence joins TRBV20-1 and TRBJ1-5; D possibly corresponds to TRBD1 (5 bases). CDR3 length: 16 residues. V lost 1 base to trimming and J lost 7 bases, with 20 bases between them. Germline CDR1 DFQATT, CDR2 SNEGSKA (reference sequence). The CDR3 spells CSARVAGSVPDQPQHF. CDR3 sequence (DNA): TGCAGTGCTAGAGTGGCAGGGTCCGTTCCCGACCAGCCCCAGCATTTT.

This clonotype has a handful of counts. This chain joins TRBV6-2 or TRBV6-3 and TRBJ2-7; 7 nucleotides match TRBD1. Germline CDR1 reads MNHEY; CDR2 reads SVGEGT. This CDR3 has 16 residues. The ends lost 5 bases at V and 3 bases at J; junction bases unmatched: 13. The CDR3 spells CASSRESGTVVYEQYF. For the CDR3, the DNA is TGTGCCAGCAGTCGAGAGTCCGGGACAGTAGTCTACGAGCAGTACTTC.

The sample holds a few counts of this clonotype. The chain links TRBV6-6 to TRBJ1-5; no clear D. CDR3 length: 13 amino acids. Trimming removed 4 bases from V and 3 bases from J, with 7 bases in between. Germline lookup yields CDR1 MNHNY and CDR2 SVGAGI (reference sequence). For the CDR3, the DNA is TGTGCCAGCAGTTGGGCCTTCAATCAGCCCCAGCATTTT. Its protein is CASSWAFNQPQHF.

The rearrangement links TRBV7-2 to TRBJ1-5; D gene ambiguous. CDR3 length: 13 residues. Germline V gene lookup returns CDR1 SGHTA and CDR2 FQGNSA. The V end was cut by 6 bases, the J end by 0 bases, with 6 bases between. CDR3 sequence: CASSLLSNQPQHF. The CDR3 DNA reads TGTGCCAGCAGTTTACTTAGCAATCAGCCCCAGCATTTT.